Listed below are T cell receptor beta chains from one sample, sequenced in a study of Ad26.COV2.S vaccination and SARS-CoV-2 variants. Libraries were prepared by immunoSEQ multiplex PCR; TCRdb keeps only in-frame clonotypes and omits some of them. The table shows about 390,000 clones, with 92% occurring only once. Sequences were derived from peripheral blood, sampled in a trial of Ad26.COV2.S vaccine versus placebo. Receptor source: a person between 18 and 59 years old who received the Ad26.COV2.S COVID-19 vaccine or a placebo. Both conserved end residues are part of each CDR3. D genes are given only for firm matches.

v_gene: TRBV7-2
d_gene: TRBD2
CDR3aa: CASSLLAGFTGELFF

v_gene: TRBV19
d_gene: -
CDR3aa: CASSIGNTGELFF

v_gene: TRBV4-3
d_gene: -
CDR3aa: CASSQDRGIEQYF

v_gene: TRBV6-1
d_gene: -
CDR3aa: CASSEYSYGYTF

v_gene: TRBV15
d_gene: TRBD2
CDR3aa: CATSRDGSSGGRTDTQYF

v_gene: TRBV29-1
d_gene: -
CDR3aa: CSASDSDNYGYTF

v_gene: TRBV6-5
d_gene: TRBD1
CDR3aa: CASSPPGTGGRMQYF

v_gene: TRBV7-2
d_gene: TRBD2
CDR3aa: CASGRGGYTDTQYF

v_gene: TRBV18
d_gene: TRBD2
CDR3aa: CASSSTSGGAGETQYF

v_gene: TRBV29-1
d_gene: TRBD1
CDR3aa: CSVEGGDRDLMNTEAFF

v_gene: TRBV18
d_gene: TRBD1
CDR3aa: CASSRGTGGFNEQFF

v_gene: TRBV9
d_gene: -
CDR3aa: CASSVDPALNTEAFF

v_gene: TRBV2
d_gene: -
CDR3aa: CASSTYNEQFF

v_gene: TRBV30
d_gene: TRBD2
CDR3aa: CAWMIGGGAFYEQYF

v_gene: TRBV6-5
d_gene: -
CDR3aa: CASSLLRSNYGYTF

v_gene: TRBV3-1/TRBV3-2
d_gene: TRBD1
CDR3aa: CASSPRTGSSYEQYF

v_gene: TRBV27
d_gene: -
CDR3aa: CASSFGGRGTQYF

v_gene: TRBV7-9
d_gene: -
CDR3aa: CASSSRREKGGQETQYF

v_gene: TRBV6-5
d_gene: -
CDR3aa: CASSLGGKRGPGVF

v_gene: TRBV14
d_gene: -
CDR3aa: CASSPSRISYEQYF

v_gene: TRBV23-1
d_gene: TRBD1
CDR3aa: CASSQQGDVAFF

v_gene: TRBV6-6
d_gene: -
CDR3aa: CASRRDTGELFF

v_gene: TRBV27
d_gene: TRBD2
CDR3aa: CASSFTPPGLAGGPDTQYF

v_gene: TRBV28
d_gene: TRBD2
CDR3aa: CASNREGFGANVLTF

v_gene: TRBV5-8
d_gene: -
CDR3aa: CASRRQLDTDTF

v_gene: TRBV6-5
d_gene: TRBD1
CDR3aa: CASSALQGNEQYF

v_gene: TRBV23-1
d_gene: -
CDR3aa: CASSLSPGLSGNEQFF

v_gene: TRBV7-2
d_gene: -
CDR3aa: CASSIMPTGSESDGYTF

v_gene: TRBV6-6
d_gene: TRBD1
CDR3aa: CASSWDRADEKLFF

v_gene: TRBV21-1
d_gene: -
CDR3aa: CASSKRKGDGFRSNEKLFF

v_gene: TRBV30
d_gene: TRBD1
CDR3aa: CAWGQGYEKLFF

v_gene: TRBV4-3
d_gene: -
CDR3aa: CASSQVHGGSNGYTF

v_gene: TRBV28
d_gene: -
CDR3aa: CASSFGSGRGYTF